A single sample is the source of the 26 T cell receptor beta chains below, sequenced in a study of T cells in Graves' hyperthyroidism and ophthalmopathy. TCR beta CDR3 regions were amplified from RNA. With the HTBI primer set, the TCR CDR3 went through a first round of RT-PCR. TCRdb called the multiplex PCR reads again in MiXCR, with one record for every CDR3 protein. The table has about 320,000 distinct CDR3 sequences, 16% seen once. Sequencing used blood. These receptors all stem from a man aged 25-45 years with Graves' hyperthyroidism.

The rearrangement uses TRBV29-1 and TRBJ1-2, with D possibly matching TRBD1 (6 bases). Germline V gives CDR1 SQVTM, CDR2 ANQGSEA. This CDR3 region has 11 residues. Trimming shortened V by 7 bases and J by 6 bases, and 12 bases separated the two germline ends. The CDR3 DNA sequence: TGCAGCGACCTAGGGGGGCATGGCTACACCTTC. Its translation is CSDLGGHGYTF.

A word on this clonotype: Just one base apart from a much larger clone, this may be a read error. The rearrangement links TRBV20-1 to TRBJ2-7; D is possibly TRBD1 (5 bases). V lost 5 bases, J lost 1 base, and 12 bases lay in between. The CDR3 totals 13 residues. The germline CDR1 and CDR2 sequences are DFQATT and SNEGSKA (reference sequence). CDR3 protein: CSAGAVESYEQYF. DNA for the CDR3: TGCAGTGCTGGGGCTGTAGAGTCCTACGAGCAGTACTTC.

CDR3 nucleotide sequence: TGTGCCAGCAGCTTAATGGCAGGGGTCCGGGGCACTGAAGCTTTCTTT. This encodes CASSLMAGVRGTEAFF. This rearrangement joins TRBV7-3 to TRBJ1-1; tentative D call: TRBD1 (6 bases). Deletions cut 1 base from V and 4 bases from J, with 16 bases between. The germline V gene has CDR1 SGHTA and CDR2 FQGTGA. The CDR3 consists of 16 residues.

The sample holds a few counts of this clonotype. V gene TRBV7-9 combines with J gene TRBJ1-2; tentative D call: TRBD1 (6 bases). There are 15 residues in the CDR3. V was clipped by 4 bases and J by 2 bases, with 14 bases between them. The V gene's germline CDR1 is SEHNR and CDR2 FQNEAQ (reference sequence). The CDR3 is CASSYPDRANYGYTF. CDR3 nucleotide sequence: TGTGCCAGCAGCTACCCGGACAGAGCGAACTATGGCTACACCTTC.

There are a few counts of this clonotype. V gene TRBV20-1 combines with J gene TRBJ2-3; TRBD2 might be the D (6 bases). V lost 5 bases and J 2 bases, leaving 14 bases between the germline ends. The germline CDR1 and CDR2 sequences are DFQATT and SNEGSKA (reference sequence). CDR3 length: 14 amino acids. CDR3 DNA: TGCAGTGCTCCTCGGGACTTCTCCACAGATACGCAGTATTTT. This translates into CSAPRDFSTDTQYF.

This clonotype was recorded many times. This chain joins TRBV20-1 and TRBJ2-5; D not certain. Per the germline V gene, CDR1 is DFQATT and CDR2 is SNEGSKA (reference sequence). V gave up 6 bases and J gave up 7 bases, with 24 bases separating them. The CDR3 loop spans 15 amino acids. CDR3 region: CSATLDIGPRGTQYF. CDR3 nucleotides: TGCAGTGCCACTCTCGATATAGGACCTAGAGGGACCCAGTACTTC.

This clonotype was counted only a few times. V is TRBV6-2 or TRBV6-3 and J is TRBJ1-5; D is possibly TRBD1 (5 bases). V was trimmed by 2 bases and J by 4 bases, leaving 12 bases between them. From germline, CDR1 is MNHEY and CDR2 SVGEGT. CDR3 length: 15 residues. Here the CDR3 reads CASSYPSGSNQPQHF. The CDR3 nucleotides are TGTGCCAGCAGTTACCCGTCAGGGTCAAATCAGCCCCAGCATTTT.

Many counts were recorded for this clonotype. This chain connects TRBV7-2 to TRBJ2-2; 12 bases are a match to TRBD2. Germline V gives CDR1 SGHTA, CDR2 FQGNSA. Trimming cost V 1 base and J 10 bases; bases outside gene matches: 1. The CDR3 spans 14 residues. The DNA for the CDR3 is TGTGCCAGCAGCTTAGGACTAGCGGGAGTGGAGCTGTTTTTT. Its translation is CASSLGLAGVELFF.

This clonotype appeared many times. The V gene is TRBV9, the J gene TRBJ2-7, with D unclear. Germline CDR1 reads SGDLS; CDR2 reads YYNGEE. The V and J ends lost 4 bases and 3 bases respectively, with 20 bases between them. The CDR3 spans 16 residues. CDR3 sequence: CASSPRAPSSIYEQYF. CDR3 bases: TGTGCCAGCAGCCCTAGGGCCCCTTCGTCTATCTACGAGCAGTACTTC.

The rearrangement uses TRBV6-1 and TRBJ2-1; D call uncertain. The CDR3 has 13 residues. Trimming took 5 bases from V and 8 from J, leaving 13 bases between them. Germline-derived CDR1 and CDR2 are MNHNS and SASEGT. The CDR3 nucleotides read TGTGCCAGCAGTTGGCGACCTCGCGATGAGCAGTTCTTC. Translation gives CASSWRPRDEQFF.

There are a few counts of this clonotype. The V and J genes are TRBV3-1 and TRBJ2-4; no clear D. Germline CDR1 and CDR2: LGHDT and YNNKEL (reference sequence). The V end lost 1 base, the J end lost 14 bases, and 15 bases lay between the germline ends. The CDR3 length is 13 residues. DNA of the CDR3: TGTGCCAGCAGCCAAGTCCCCCGGAACTCAAAGTACTTC. This translates into CASSQVPRNSKYF.

The rearrangement uses TRBV18 and TRBJ1-4; D remains ambiguous. Germline V gives CDR1 KGHSH, CDR2 LQKENI. This CDR3 comprises 14 residues. V was pared by 0 bases and J by 3 bases, with 5 bases between. DNA for the CDR3: TGTGCCAGCTCACCACCGTTTGCTAATGAAAAACTGTTTTTT. It yields the protein CASSPPFANEKLFF. Using reference TRBV18 and TRBJ1-4 for the parts outside the CDR3, the full variable domain is NAGVMQNPRHLVRRRGQEARLRCSPMKGHSHVYWYRQLPEEGLKFMVYLQKENIIDESGMPKERFSAEFPKEGPSILRIQQVVRGDSAAYFCASSPPFANEKLFFGSGTQLSVL.

This clonotype has a handful of counts. This rearrangement joins TRBV2 to TRBJ1-5; 8 bases fit TRBD1. The junction had 10 bases not matched to a gene; V was cut back by 4 bases and J by 5 bases. The CDR3 extends over 16 amino acids. The V gene's germline CDR1 is SNHLY and CDR2 FYNNEI. This CDR3 is CASSGTWTGPHQPQHF. In nucleotides, the CDR3 is TGTGCCAGCAGTGGAACTTGGACAGGGCCCCATCAGCCCCAGCATTTT.

This clonotype was seen ten or more times. The V call is TRBV30, the J call TRBJ1-2; a weak D match, TRBD1 (5 bases). V lost 4 bases, J lost 2 bases, and 14 bases lay in between. CDR3 length equals 14 residues. Germline V CDR1 and CDR2: GTSNPN, SVGIG (reference sequence). CDR3 region: CAWNRLQINYGYTF. In nucleotides, the CDR3 is TGTGCCTGGAACAGGTTGCAGATAAACTATGGCTACACCTTC.

At least ten counts were recorded for this clonotype. The chain employs TRBV5-1 and TRBJ1-5; D not certain. The V and J ends lost 0 bases and 11 bases respectively, with 15 bases between them. Germline V gene data show CDR1 as SGHRS and CDR2 as YFSETQ. The length of the CDR3 is 14 residues. The CDR3 sequence is CASSLGPEKLTQHF. The DNA for the CDR3 is TGCGCCAGCAGCTTGGGCCCAGAAAAGTTGACCCAGCATTTT. The entire variable domain, with the rest obtained from reference TRBV5-1 and TRBJ1-5, is as follows: KAGVTQTPRYLIKTRGQQVTLSCSPISGHRSVSWYQQTPGQGLQFLFEYFSETQRNKGNFPGRFSGRQFSNSRSEMNVSTLELGDSALYLCASSLGPEKLTQHFGDGTRLSIL.

The chain combines TRBV5-1 with TRBJ2-6; D perhaps matches TRBD2 (7 bases). Germline assignment: CDR1 SGHRS and CDR2 YFSETQ. V shed 0 bases and J shed 4 bases, with 14 bases lying between them. The CDR3 length is 17 residues. CDR3 region: CASSLAPGGSGANVLTF. The DNA of the CDR3 is TGCGCCAGCAGCTTGGCCCCGGGGGGCTCAGGGGCCAACGTCCTGACTTTC.

The chain is built from TRBV29-1 and TRBJ2-7; 8 bases match TRBD1. The CDR3 runs to 14 residues. CDR1 is SQVTM and CDR2 is ANQGSEA in the germline V gene. Trimming at V came to 7 bases and at J to 3 bases, leaving 11 bases not matched to a gene. CDR3 sequence: CSGTEDRGGYEQYF. The CDR3 DNA follows: TGCAGCGGGACTGAAGACAGGGGAGGCTACGAGCAGTACTTC.

V is TRBV7-2 and J is TRBJ1-6, with TRBD1 identical over 7 bases. V lost 3 bases to trimming and J lost 4 bases; unmatched junction nucleotides: 3. Per the germline V gene, CDR1 is SGHTA and CDR2 is FQGNSA. This CDR3 region has 15 residues. The CDR3, as DNA: TGTGCCAGCAGCTTGGACAGGCCTTATAATTCACCCCTCCACTTT. This encodes CASSLDRPYNSPLHF.

The chain employs TRBV5-4 and TRBJ2-7; no clear D. The germline V gene has CDR1 SGHNT and CDR2 YYREEE (reference sequence). The CDR3 is made up of 13 amino acids. V was shortened by 2 bases and J by 6 bases, with 12 bases between the two germline ends. CDR3 protein: CASSLSGLPEQYF. CDR3 nucleotides: TGTGCCAGCAGCTTATCCGGTCTACCCGAGCAGTACTTC.

This clonotype appeared a few times. This chain links TRBV2 with TRBJ1-5; D uncertain. In germline, CDR1 is SNHLY, CDR2 FYNNEI. Trimming removed 7 bases from V and 7 bases from J, with 14 bases in between. The CDR3 sequence is 13 residues long. The CDR3 DNA is TGTGCCAGCACCTTCTCCTTAGAACAGCCCCAGCATTTT. Its protein product is CASTFSLEQPQHF.

This clonotype was seen at least ten times. The CDR3 DNA follows: TGTGCCAGCAGTGAAGCTCAAGCCCCACTTGGGCAGGGCTACGTCTACGAGCAGTACTTC. Translated, it gives CASSEAQAPLGQGYVYEQYF. V is TRBV2 and J is TRBJ2-7, with D perhaps matching TRBD1 (5 bases). Germline V CDR1 and CDR2: SNHLY, FYNNEI. The V end was cut by 0 bases, the J end by 3 bases, with 27 bases between. This CDR3 contains 20 residues.

This clonotype was picked up many times. The gene calls are TRBV20-1 and TRBJ2-7, with a tentative D call TRBD2 (7 bases). V was shortened by 3 bases and J by 7 bases, with 13 bases between the two germline ends. Germline V gene data show CDR1 as DFQATT and CDR2 as SNEGSKA (reference sequence). This CDR3 spans 12 amino acids. CDR3 bases: TGCAGTGCTAGCCCACAGGGAGGGGAGCAGTACTTC. Protein sequence: CSASPQGGEQYF.

The sample holds a few counts of this clonotype. This chain joins TRBV30 and TRBJ1-1; TRBD1 is a possible D gene (5 bases). Germline V CDR1 and CDR2: GTSNPN, SVGIG (reference sequence). This CDR3 contains 17 residues. Trimming shortened V by 0 bases and J by 0 bases, and 17 bases separated the two germline ends. Here the CDR3 reads CAWSVAGRLIMNTEAFF. In nucleotides, the CDR3 is TGTGCCTGGAGTGTAGCGGGACGGCTTATAATGAACACTGAAGCTTTCTTT.

V is TRBV20-1 and J is TRBJ2-3; D is perhaps TRBD1 (6 bases). CDR1 and CDR2 (germline): DFQATT, SNEGSKA (reference sequence). With 0 bases removed from V and 9 bases from J, the gap between germline ends came to 13 bases. The CDR3 is 13 residues long. The CDR3 protein is CSARDPRTVTQYF. CDR3 nucleotides: TGCAGTGCTAGAGATCCCCGGACAGTAACGCAGTATTTT.

V is TRBV7-9 and J is TRBJ2-2; D ambiguous. The ends were cut back, 3 bases at V and 6 bases at J, with 8 bases in the middle. CDR1 SEHNR and CDR2 FQNEAQ come from the germline V gene (reference sequence). The CDR3 length is 13 residues. CDR3 sequence (DNA): TGTGCCAGCAGCTTCCCCCACGCCGGGGAGCTGTTTTTT. Amino acids: CASSFPHAGELFF.

This clonotype was found many times. V is TRBV6-6 and J is TRBJ2-3, with a possible D match to TRBD2 (5 bases). In germline, CDR1 is MNHNY, CDR2 SVGAGI (reference sequence). The ends were cut back, 0 bases at V and 2 bases at J, with 12 bases in the middle. This CDR3 is built from 16 residues. This chain's CDR3 is CASSYSYRGPTDTQYF. The CDR3 nucleotides are TGTGCCAGCAGTTACTCGTATCGGGGTCCCACAGATACGCAGTATTTT.